This TCR beta chain was sequenced in a study of PD-L1 blockade in urothelial cancer. Study in general: Atezolizumab 1,200 mg was given intravenously every 3 weeks, starting 2014. Patients' prior chemotherapy regimens numbered 0 to 3.

In each PCR, synthetic TCR analog templates were spiked in. Produced via immunoSEQ multiplex PCR; TCRdb's table is partial and in-frame only. The sample consists of 30,000 to 45,000 clones, around four fifths of them appearing once. Trimming pared 5 bases from V and 6 bases from J, leaving 11 bases between. CDR1 is SGHTA, CDR2 FQGNSA, per germline. This CDR3 region has 13 residues. Urothelial carcinoma affected the patients, and it was locally advanced or metastatic. This clonotype was obtained from a man aged 55 to 69 with urothelial cancer. V gene TRBV7-2 combines with J gene TRBJ1-5; D is unclear. Sequencing was performed on PBMCs, taken around atezolizumab (anti-PD-L1) treatment. The CDR3 nucleotides are TGTGCCAGCAGCCTCGAGGGTTTTCAGCCCCAGCATTTT. This sequence encodes CASSLEGFQPQHF.